The 20 T cell receptor beta chains given below trace back to one sample, sequenced in a study of T-cell memory formation after mild COVID-19. TCRdb redid the calling of the 5' RACE reads with MiXCR, one entry per CDR3 protein. The table lists more than 250,000 distinct CDR3 sequences, roughly 17% of them singletons. The sequencing sample was made of PBMCs or a T cell subset sorted from them (not recorded which). The receptor source for this set is a man younger than 30 who had mild COVID-19 (a few samples of this study predate the infection). Cell type and time point are not known.

This clonotype was counted between two and nine times. The chain combines TRBV9 with TRBJ2-1; D gene unclear. V lost 1 base and J 5 bases, leaving 10 bases between the germline ends. Germline loops: CDR1 SGDLS, CDR2 YYNGEE. This CDR3 spans 14 amino acids. The chain's CDR3 is CASSVFGPNNEQFF. DNA of the CDR3: TGTGCCAGCAGCGTATTTGGCCCAAACAATGAGCAGTTCTTC.

This clonotype was counted between two and nine times. The chain links TRBV9 to TRBJ1-1, with TRBD1 matching 8 bases. This CDR3 spans 17 amino acids. V dropped 3 bases and J dropped 0; count of bases not matched to a gene: 10. Germline CDR1 is SGDLS and CDR2 is YYNGEE. For the CDR3, the DNA is TGTGCCAGCAGCGAGAGGGGGACAGGTTATATGAACACTGAAGCTTTCTTT. Translated, it gives CASSERGTGYMNTEAFF.

V is TRBV6-5 and J is TRBJ2-7, with D possibly being TRBD2 (6 bases). V shed 6 bases and J shed 7 bases, with 25 bases lying between them. This CDR3 has 16 amino acids. CDR1 and CDR2 from the germline V gene are MNHEY and SVGAGI. The DNA for the CDR3 is TGTGCCAGCAGCAGAAGGGGCGGGGCTGGGTCAGGAGAGCAGTACTTC. Translation: CASSRRGGAGSGEQYF.

This clonotype was counted a few times. J is TRBJ2-5 and V is TRBV2; D gene ambiguous. Between the trimmed V and J ends, which lost 9 bases and 5 bases, there was a span of 13 bases. Germline V lookup: CDR1 SNHLY, CDR2 FYNNEI. This CDR3 spans 12 amino acids. DNA for the CDR3: TGTGCCAGAAAGGGCAGGTGGGAGACCCAGTACTTC. Translated, it gives CARKGRWETQYF.

The chain combines TRBV6-1 with TRBJ1-2, with 7 bases matching TRBD1. V shed 6 bases and J 5 bases; nucleotides not matched to a gene: 9. The CDR3 spans 14 residues. Germline loops: CDR1 MNHNS, CDR2 SASEGT. CDR3 protein: CASRTGTAPYGYTF. CDR3 coding DNA: TGTGCCAGCAGAACCGGGACAGCCCCATATGGCTACACCTTC.

This clonotype came up a few times. The J gene is TRBJ2-5, the V gene TRBV3-1; 8 bases map to TRBD1. Trimming at V came to 4 bases and at J to 5 bases, leaving 6 bases not matched to a gene. The germline V gene has CDR1 LGHDT and CDR2 YNNKEL (reference sequence). CDR3 length: 14 amino acids. The CDR3 DNA sequence: TGTGCCAGCAGCCTGACAGGGGTGGAGGAGACCCAGTACTTC. Protein: CASSLTGVEETQYF.

V and J are TRBV20-1 and TRBJ1-2; no firm D call. Trimming cost V 1 base and J 7 bases, with 19 bases left between them. CDR3 size: 15 residues. Germline CDR1 and CDR2: DFQATT and SNEGSKA (reference sequence). Here the CDR3 reads CSARGGSAVMRGYTF. The CDR3 DNA sequence: TGCAGTGCTAGAGGCGGTTCGGCAGTAATGCGTGGCTACACCTTC.

This rearrangement joins TRBV6-5 to TRBJ2-1, with 8 bases lining up with TRBD1. Per the germline V gene, CDR1 is MNHEY and CDR2 is SVGAGI. The V and J ends lost 7 bases and 0 bases, in that order; junction bases with no gene match: 5. CDR3 length: 15 amino acids. The CDR3 reads CASTRTGSSYNEQFF. In nucleotides, the CDR3 is TGTGCCAGCACCAGGACAGGGAGCTCCTACAATGAGCAGTTCTTC.

This clonotype was detected a few times. The genes are TRBV5-1 and TRBJ2-5, with a weak D call TRBD2 (5 bases). Germline V CDR1 and CDR2: SGHRS, YFSETQ. This CDR3 spans 15 amino acids. V lost 4 bases and J lost 7, with 20 bases in between. The CDR3 here is CASSPDPVGRGTQYF. CDR3 nucleotide sequence: TGCGCCAGCAGCCCTGACCCGGTAGGGAGAGGGACCCAGTACTTC.

This clonotype was counted ten times or more. This chain links TRBV5-1 with TRBJ1-2; no reliable D call. This CDR3 has 15 amino acids. CDR1 SGHRS and CDR2 YFSETQ come from the germline V gene. V lost 0 bases to trimming and J lost 4 bases, with 13 bases between them. DNA of the CDR3: TGCGCCAGCAGCTTGGGGGCAGCCCGAAGCTATGGCTACACCTTC. Translated: CASSLGAARSYGYTF.

The chain links TRBV12-3 or TRBV12-4 to TRBJ2-5, with D perhaps matching TRBD2 (6 bases). The length of the CDR3 is 15 residues. V gave up 0 bases and J gave up 5 bases, with 13 bases separating them. The CDR3 is CASSLAGGEWETQYF. DNA of the CDR3: TGTGCCAGCAGTTTAGCGGGCGGGGAGTGGGAGACCCAGTACTTC.

The chain has TRBV6-5 and TRBJ1-5, with D unclear. Trimming pared 6 bases from V and 5 bases from J, leaving 11 bases between. Germline V gives CDR1 MNHEY, CDR2 SVGAGI. The CDR3 length is 13 residues. DNA of the CDR3: TGTGCCAGCAGGGGCGGGTTTCATCAGCCCCAGCATTTT. Amino acid sequence: CASRGGFHQPQHF.

This clonotype occurred once. The V gene is TRBV4-2, the J gene TRBJ2-3; D is possibly TRBD1 (6 bases). CDR1 is LGHNA and CDR2 is YNFKEQ in the germline V gene. Trimming removed 3 bases from V and 2 bases from J, with 18 bases in between. The CDR3 has 17 residues. This CDR3 is CASSQTGQARSTDTQYF. The DNA for the CDR3 is TGTGCCAGCAGCCAGACGGGACAAGCTCGTTCCACAGATACGCAGTATTTT.

The chain uses TRBV4-2 and TRBJ2-2; 12 bases line up with TRBD2. V shed 0 bases and J 2 bases; nucleotides not matched to a gene: 7. Germline values: CDR1 LGHNA, CDR2 YNFKEQ. The CDR3 is 19 residues long. CDR3 in amino acids: CASSQDPGLAGLNTGELFF. The DNA for the CDR3 is TGTGCCAGCAGCCAAGATCCCGGACTAGCGGGGTTAAACACCGGGGAGCTGTTTTTT.

This sequence joins TRBV7-6 and TRBJ2-1; unclear D gene. The V gene lost 5 bases and the J gene lost 3 bases, with 5 bases spanning the gap. CDR3 length: 12 residues. The germline gives CDR1 SGHVS, CDR2 FNYEAQ. Here the CDR3 reads CASSPDYNEQFF. CDR3 nucleotide sequence: TGTGCCAGCAGCCCGGACTACAATGAGCAGTTCTTC.

This clonotype was seen only a few times. The V call is TRBV10-2, the J call TRBJ2-3, with D unclear. This CDR3 contains 13 residues. Trimming took off 6 bases at V and 0 bases at J, with 7 bases between the two ends. The germline gives CDR1 WSHSY, CDR2 SAAADI. CDR3 protein: CASRIQSTDTQYF. The CDR3 coding sequence is TGCGCCAGCAGAATACAGAGCACAGATACGCAGTATTTT.

This clonotype turned up a few times. The chain recombines TRBV7-9 with TRBJ1-1, with D tentatively TRBD1 (5 bases). CDR3 size: 16 residues. Germline V lookup: CDR1 SEHNR, CDR2 FQNEAQ (reference sequence). Trimming cost V 0 bases and J 4 bases, with 15 bases left between them. This chain's CDR3 is CASSLAQIAGGTEAFF. CDR3 nucleotides: TGTGCCAGCAGCTTAGCTCAGATTGCCGGGGGCACTGAAGCTTTCTTT.

This clonotype was seen a few times. The chain has TRBV5-6 and TRBJ1-6, with TRBD1 as a possible D gene (6 bases). V dropped 0 bases and J dropped 7 bases, with 8 bases sitting between them. The CDR3 covers 14 residues. CDR1 SGHDT and CDR2 YYEEEE come from the germline V gene. The CDR3 nucleotides are TGTGCCAGCAGCTTGGCAGACAGGAATTCACCCCTCCACTTT. It yields the protein CASSLADRNSPLHF.

This clonotype came up a few times. This chain links TRBV25-1 with TRBJ2-7; D perhaps matches TRBD1 (5 bases). The V and J ends lost 5 bases and 6 bases respectively, with 8 bases between them. This CDR3 comprises 11 residues. Per germline, CDR1 MGHDK and CDR2 SYGVNS. The DNA of the CDR3 is TGTGCCAGCAGTTTGGGGCGCGAGCAGTACTTC. Translated, it gives CASSLGREQYF.

The chain links TRBV7-2 to TRBJ2-5; a weak D match, TRBD2 (6 bases). The CDR3 spans 17 residues. V lost 4 bases and J lost 2, with 20 bases in between. The germline gives CDR1 SGHTA, CDR2 FQGNSA. The CDR3 bases are TGTGCCAGCAGCTACCCGGGAGCCGACATCTCTCAAGAGACCCAGTACTTC. This sequence encodes CASSYPGADISQETQYF.